This T cell receptor beta chain came from a study of beta chain features in type 1 diabetes. Study-wide results and caveats: In every one of the four CD4+ subsets, TCRB CDR3s were moderately but significantly shorter in Type 1 diabetes patients. More deletions and fewer insertions at VDJ junctions were found in patients with type 1 diabetes.

Per germline, CDR1 MDHEN and CDR2 SYDVKM. The CDR3 has 16 amino acids. V shed 0 bases and J 6 bases; nucleotides not matched to a gene: 9. Expressed TCRB transcripts got sequenced, as all isolated RNA was reverse transcribed. The repertoire was sequenced with immunoSEQ multiplex PCR; TCRdb's copy has only in-frame clones and lacks some. This repertoire shows some 100,000 clones, about two fifths found once; its top ten account for 0.065%. Concerning this clone: Antigen specificity is unknown.

The genes are TRBV28 and TRBJ2-7, with TRBD1 identical over 9 bases. The receptor comes from a woman aged 18-29 years in good health. Input material: stem cell memory CD4+ T cells from blood. The CDR3 DNA follows: TGTGCCAGCAGTTTATGGAAAGCGGACAGGGGAGCCGAGCAGTACTTC. Translation gives CASSLWKADRGAEQYF.